This T cell receptor beta chain was identified during a study of blood T cell repertoires in COVID-19. Original methodology: Estimated nucleated cell counts came from reference gene primer amplification. Libraries were prepared by immunoSEQ multiplex PCR; TCRdb keeps only in-frame clonotypes and omits some of them. Clone size and V and J calls were adopted from that table, with D and trimming inferred from the DNA. Of roughly 200,000 clones in the sample, roughly nine tenths are singletons; the top ten hold around 7%. V lost 6 bases and J lost 0; bases outside the gene matches: 16. Germline lookup yields CDR1 MNHNY and CDR2 SVGAGI (reference sequence). This CDR3 is 20 amino acids long.

The gene calls are TRBV6-6 and TRBJ2-6; TRBD1 aligns across 8 bases. The specimen was peripheral blood. This sequence originates from a man between 40 and 49 years old with acute or convalescent COVID-19. DNA for the CDR3: TGTGCCAGCAGCCTTACAGGGGGGATTATGCCTACCTCTGGGGCCAACGTCCTGACTTTC. Translation gives CASSLTGGIMPTSGANVLTF.